What follows is one T cell receptor (beta chain) and its context. The data belong to a study of blood T cell repertoires in COVID-19. Participants were placed into cohorts based on the clinical history they reported. V was trimmed by 2 bases and J by 2 bases, leaving 10 bases between them. The CDR3 runs to 15 residues. The germline V gene encodes CDR1 SNHLY and CDR2 FYNNEI. Generated by immunoSEQ multiplex PCR, the TCRdb table keeps only in-frame clones and is missing some. The sample lists approximately 440,000 clones; around 87% were seen once. This sequence originates from a woman younger than 30 who had recovered from COVID-19. The chain joins TRBV2 to TRBJ2-1; D perhaps matches TRBD1 (5 bases). Input material: PBMCs or T cells enriched from blood (not recorded which). The DNA of the CDR3 is TGTGCCAGCAGTGAACAGGGATCCGCCTACAATGAGCAGTTCTTC. This gives the protein CASSEQGSAYNEQFF.